This T cell receptor (beta chain) comes out of a study of cytomegalovirus exposure and HLA in healthy donors. Findings of the study overall: Data from an earlier analysis indicated that most TCR beta V segments were productive either about 90% or about 30% of the time. With DRB1 most and HLA-C fewest, TCR association rates differed between HLA loci in a later analysis.

Points on this clone: Its antigen remains unknown.

This CDR3 has 11 residues. Germline assignment: CDR1 WNHNN and CDR2 SYGVQD (reference sequence). Trimming left V 6 bases short and J 8 bases short, with 8 bases between. Primers included in the PCR were 60 Vbeta and 13 Jbeta primers. Generated by immunoSEQ multiplex PCR, the TCRdb table keeps only in-frame clones and is missing some. The data contain some 100,000 clones, about 76% of them singletons. The sample taken for sequencing was PBMCs. The chain carries TRBV10-1 and TRBJ2-1; the D gene is possibly TRBD1 (5 bases). The receptor was derived from a middle-aged woman in good health and CMV-seropositive. CDR3 loop: CASSQGYEQFF. The CDR3 bases are TGCGCCAGCAGCCAGGGTTATGAGCAGTTCTTC.